This TCR beta chain was documented in a study of tissue T cells after allogeneic stem cell transplantation. Regarding the study as a whole: Motif-based clustering found tissue-specific repertoire signatures shared across patients, though few clones were shared. Limitations included a small, clinically heterogeneous cohort and limited sampling depth.

As to time point: mouse harvest day 14 after allogeneic transplant. The graft held 10^6 splenic CD5+ T cells and 10^7 T-cell-depleted bone marrow cells. Mice had MHC-mismatched B6 into BALB/c GVHD, sampled day 7 or 14. This clone was counted between two and nine times. Antigen: not known. Genes here carry mouse names. The observed sequence ends 1 residue before the CDR3 terminus, with the missing tail filled in from the germline J gene. Trimming cost V 4 bases and J 1 base; bases outside gene matches: 2. Germline lookup yields CDR1 KGHPV and CDR2 FQNQEV (reference sequence). The CDR3 is 15 amino acids. The repertoire was sequenced with immunoSEQ multiplex PCR; TCRdb's copy has only in-frame clones and lacks some. The sample holds thousands of clones, around 32% seen once.

The gene calls are TRBV26 and TRBJ2-4; TRBD2 agrees at 10 bases. The source of this sequence is a female BALB/c mouse given C57BL/6 T cells with graft-versus-host disease after an allogeneic hematopoietic cell transplant. Source material: skin. The covered CDR3 bases are TGTGCCAGCAGTCCTGGGGGGGCGCGTCAAAACACCTTGTAC. Protein: CASSPGGARQNTLY. The full-length CDR3 reads as CASSPGGARQNTLYF.